This T cell receptor (beta chain) emerged from a study of T cells in Graves' hyperthyroidism and ophthalmopathy. Study overall: Prior to any treatment, at the point of initial diagnosis, peripheral blood was collected.

Findings and caveats of the study: Ophthalmopathy was separated from stable hyperthyroidism by a 13 V-J model.

This CDR3 contains 14 residues. Germline V CDR1 and CDR2: GTSNPN, SVGIG (reference sequence). V dropped 1 base and J dropped 0 bases, with 9 bases sitting between them. There were TCR beta CDR3 regions amplified from RNA transcripts. The primer set for the first-round RT-PCR of the TCR CDR3 was HTBI. Each CDR3 protein gets one entry after TCRdb re-called the multiplex PCR reads with MiXCR. The repertoire holds about 400,000 distinct CDR3 sequences, 12% to 15% seen once, with 5% to 6% in the top ten. This clonotype was observed at least ten times. Its antigen is not known. Roughly 9.1 ml of fresh peripheral blood supplied the PBMCs.

The specimen sequenced was blood. This receptor was identified in a woman aged 18-30 years with Graves' hyperthyroidism. This chain connects TRBV30 to TRBJ2-5; D unclear. The CDR3 loop reads CAWSGRAYQETQYF. CDR3 bases: TGTGCCTGGAGTGGACGGGCGTACCAAGAGACCCAGTACTTC. The whole variable domain, filled in from reference TRBV30 and TRBJ2-5, reads SQTIHQWPATLVQPVGSPLSLECTVEGTSNPNLYWYRQAAGRGLQLLFYSVGIGQISSEVPQNLSASRPQDRQFILSSKKLLLSDSGFYLCAWSGRAYQETQYFGPGTRLLVL.